A selection of T cell receptor beta chains follows, all from one sample in a study of blood T cell repertoires in COVID-19. TCRdb keeps only in-frame clones here, not all; method: immunoSEQ multiplex PCR. The data show around 80,000 clones, around 90% seen once. Sequenced: peripheral blood. The receptor set was obtained from a man older than 75 with active or convalescent COVID-19. The CDR3 runs from the conserved cysteine through the conserved F or W. The D gene is left open where the match is weak. Only some rows state a clone size, as once, few, many or a class for expanded clones.

d_call clone_size j_call v_call cdr3_nt cdr3_aa
. . TRBJ1-1 TRBV5-1 TGCGCCAGCAGCTTGAAAACAGAGAACACTGAAGCTTTCTTT CASSLKTENTEAFF
TRBD2 . TRBJ2-1 TRBV5-5 TGTGCCAGCAAACGGGGGGGGCCCGATGAGCAGTTCTTC CASKRGGPDEQFF
. once TRBJ2-2 TRBV7-9 TGTGCCAGCCCCGGGACACTGAACACCGGGGAGCTGTTTTTT CASPGTLNTGELFF
. . TRBJ2-3 TRBV28 TGTGCCAGCAGCCTTAGACAGGCTCCTTCCCGAGATACGCAGTATTTT CASSLRQAPSRDTQYF
. . TRBJ1-5 TRBV5-1 TGCGCCAGCAGCTCCGGGCAGGGTGGACAGCCCCAGCATTTT CASSSGQGGQPQHF
. . TRBJ1-6 TRBV20-1 TGCAGTACTAGTCAGGGCTATAATTCACCCCTCCACTTT CSTSQGYNSPLHF
TRBD1 . TRBJ2-3 TRBV10-2 TGCGCCAGCAGGAGGACAGGGAGGTCCACAGATACGCAGTATTTT CASRRTGRSTDTQYF
. . TRBJ1-5 TRBV30 TGTGCCTGGAGTGTACGGTCAGGGCAGCCCCAGCATTTT CAWSVRSGQPQHF
. . TRBJ2-4 TRBV4-1 TGCGCCAGCAGCCAAGGAGGGGGGGAATACAAAAACATTCAGTACTTC CASSQGGGEYKNIQYF
. . TRBJ1-5 TRBV2 TGTGCCAGCAGCAGACGAGAGCAGGGCCCGAATCAGCCCCAGCATTTT CASSRREQGPNQPQHF
. . TRBJ1-2 TRBV7-9 TGTGCCAGCAGCTTAGCATCAGGGCATGGCTACACCTTC CASSLASGHGYTF
. . TRBJ1-4 TRBV11-2 TGTGCCAGCAGCCCTGGGCAGCTTAATGAAAAACTGTTTTTT CASSPGQLNEKLFF
TRBD2 . TRBJ2-3 TRBV7-8 TGTGCCAGCAGAACGACTAGCGGGTCTAGCACAGATACGCAGTATTTT CASRTTSGSSTDTQYF
. . TRBJ1-3 TRBV29-1 TGCAGCGTTGAAGCGGCACAGGGAGGAAACACCATATATTTT CSVEAAQGGNTIYF
. . TRBJ1-1 TRBV7-3 TGTGCCAGCAGCCCCGGCGGCGGCCTGAACACTGAAGCTTTCTTT CASSPGGGLNTEAFF
TRBD1 . TRBJ1-5 TRBV19 TGTGCAGCGGGGGGACAGGGCAATCAGCCCCAGCATTTT CAAGGQGNQPQHF
TRBD1 . TRBJ1-2 TRBV29-1 TGCAGCGTTGTGTTCGGCAGGGGGGAGAGCTATGGCTACACCTTC CSVVFGRGESYGYTF
TRBD2 . TRBJ2-2 TRBV11-3 TGTGCCAGCAGCTTCTCGGGGGGGCTCACCGGGGAGCTGTTTTTT CASSFSGGLTGELFF
TRBD1 . TRBJ1-3 TRBV7-9 TGTGCCACTACACCGGGACAGAACCGCTCTGGAAACACCATATATTTT CATTPGQNRSGNTIYF
. . TRBJ1-1 TRBV5-4 TGTGCCAGCAGCCTCAACATAAACACTGAAGCTTTCTTT CASSLNINTEAFF
. . TRBJ1-2 TRBV3-1/TRBV3-2 TGTGCCAGCAGCCAAGTAGAGGTCGGCTACACCTTC CASSQVEVGYTF
TRBD2 . TRBJ2-3 TRBV27 TGTGCCAGCCGACCATACCCGACTAGCGGGAGGACAGATACGCAGTATTTT CASRPYPTSGRTDTQYF
TRBD1 . TRBJ1-1 TRBV6-5 TGTGCCAGCAGGGACAGGGCCGGGTTGAACACTGAAGCTTTCTTT CASRDRAGLNTEAFF
. . TRBJ2-5 TRBV12-5 TGTGCTAGTGGTTTGTTGGCAGAAGAGACCCAGTACTTC CASGLLAEETQYF
. . TRBJ2-1 TRBV7-2 TGTGCCAGCAGCTCACCCCACTTATTGGGCGATGAGCAGTTCTTC CASSSPHLLGDEQFF